This passage covers 31 T cell receptor beta chains from one sample sequenced in a study of blood T cell repertoires in COVID-19. This table comes from immunoSEQ multiplex PCR, and its TCRdb copy is limited to in-frame clones, with some not included. Among 350,000 to 450,000 clones, approximately 91% were seen once, and the ten largest hold roughly 0.86%. The sample consisted of PBMCs or T cells enriched from blood (not recorded which). The source of these receptors is a woman between 40 and 55 years old who had been exposed to COVID-19.

This rearrangement joins TRBV18 to TRBJ1-1; the D is unclear. V was cut by 6 bases and J by 0 bases, with 26 bases left in between. The CDR3 loop spans 19 amino acids. CDR1 and CDR2 from the germline V gene are KGHSH and LQKENI. For the CDR3, the DNA is TGTGCCAGCTCTCAAACGACATATGGAACGGCCCCTATGAACACTGAAGCTTTCTTT. Translation gives CASSQTTYGTAPMNTEAFF.

The CDR3 bases are TGTGCCAGCAGCTTAACCCTAGCTCGGGATTCACCCCTCCACTTT. This translates into CASSLTLARDSPLHF. The V call is TRBV7-9, the J call TRBJ1-6; D remains unclear. CDR1 and CDR2 (germline): SEHNR, FQNEAQ (reference sequence). The CDR3 is 15 residues long. The V and J ends lost 2 bases and 8 bases respectively, with 13 bases between them.

V is TRBV19 and J is TRBJ2-2, with 11 bases matching TRBD2. V lost 6 bases and J lost 4; bases outside the gene matches: 7. Per germline, CDR1 LNHDA and CDR2 SQIVND (reference sequence). The CDR3 is 16 residues long. Here the CDR3 DNA reads TGTGCCAGTAGCCTACTAGCGGGAGCGGGCACCGGGGAGCTGTTTTTT. The encoded protein is CASSLLAGAGTGELFF.

The chain recombines TRBV5-1 with TRBJ2-7, with a tentative D call TRBD1 (6 bases). Deletions cut 0 bases from V and 3 bases from J, with 10 bases between. The CDR3 length is 14 residues. Germline V CDR1 and CDR2: SGHRS, YFSETQ. The CDR3 protein is CASSLGQVNYEQYF. The CDR3 nucleotides read TGCGCCAGCAGCTTGGGACAGGTAAACTACGAGCAGTACTTC. Full variable domain (remainder filled in from reference TRBV5-1 and TRBJ2-7): KAGVTQTPRYLIKTRGQQVTLSCSPISGHRSVSWYQQTPGQGLQFLFEYFSETQRNKGNFPGRFSGRQFSNSRSEMNVSTLELGDSALYLCASSLGQVNYEQYFGPGTRLTVT.

In regard to this clone: The same CDR3 also results from other DNA sequences found in this sample. This rearrangement joins TRBV19 to TRBJ1-4, with 9 bases matching TRBD1. Germline assignment: CDR1 LNHDA and CDR2 SQIVND (reference sequence). This CDR3 is built from 14 residues. V was clipped by 3 bases and J by 5 bases; unmatched bases: 1. The CDR3 spells CASSIGTGNEKLFF. CDR3 nucleotides: TGTGCCAGTAGTATCGGGACAGGGAATGAAAAACTGTTTTTT.

This clone was seen just once. V and J are TRBV15 and TRBJ2-4; D not certain. This CDR3 is 15 amino acids long. The V end lost 8 bases, the J end lost 0 bases, and 14 bases lay between the germline ends. CDR1 is LNHNV, CDR2 YYDKDF, per germline (reference sequence). The chain's CDR3 is CATSYSGLAKNIQYF. As DNA, the CDR3 is TGTGCCACCTCATATTCAGGCTTAGCCAAAAACATTCAGTACTTC. Variable domain in full (rest from reference TRBV15 and TRBJ2-4): DAMVIQNPRYQVTQFGKPVTLSCSQTLNHNVMYWYQQKSSQAPKLLFHYYDKDFNNEADTPDNFQSRRPNTSFCFLDIRSPGLGDTAMYLCATSYSGLAKNIQYFGAGTRLSVL.

As to this clone: A much larger clone lies a single base off, so this may be a read error. The same CDR3 arises from other DNA sequences in this sample as well. The chain uses TRBV6-5 and TRBJ1-5, with 8 nucleotides matching TRBD1. Trimming took 4 bases from V and 5 from J; bases not matched to a gene: 4. Germline V gives CDR1 MNHEY, CDR2 SVGAGI. This CDR3 has 14 residues. CDR3 residues: CASSWTGRDQPQHF. The CDR3 nucleotides read TGTGCCAGCAGTTGGACAGGGCGCGATCAGCCCCAGCATTTT.

This chain links TRBV30 with TRBJ1-1; D remains ambiguous. The CDR3 sequence is 15 residues long. Trimming pared 2 bases from V and 4 bases from J, leaving 17 bases between. The germline CDR1 and CDR2 sequences are GTSNPN and SVGIG (reference sequence). The CDR3, as DNA: TGTGCCTGGAGTCCGGGTCTCCGGAGGTCCACTGAAGCTTTCTTT. It is translated as CAWSPGLRRSTEAFF.

This sequence joins TRBV27 and TRBJ1-1; 7 bases align to TRBD1. CDR1 is MNHEY and CDR2 is SMNVEV in the germline V gene (reference sequence). V shed 10 bases and J 3 bases; nucleotides not matched to a gene: 11. CDR3 length equals 14 residues. In DNA, the CDR3 is TGTGCCACCAGGAGACCCGACAGGGACACTGAAGCTTTCTTT. Amino acids: CATRRPDRDTEAFF.

This clone was observed a single time. The chain is built from TRBV21-1 and TRBJ2-7; the D call in the table, TRBD1, was not verified against the DNA. TRBV21-1 is a documented pseudogene. The CDR3 runs to 14 residues. The CDR3, as DNA: TGTGCCAGCAGCAAAGGGGGACATCCCTACGAGCAGTACTTC. The encoded protein is CASSKGGHPYEQYF.

The chain's CDR3 is CASRPGPPAGEQYF. DNA of the CDR3: TGTGCCAGCAGGCCGGGACCGCCAGCGGGAGAGCAGTACTTC. The V gene is TRBV7-2, the J gene TRBJ2-7; 7 bases align to TRBD2. The CDR3 runs 14 residues. Germline V lookup: CDR1 SGHTA, CDR2 FQGNSA. V dropped 6 bases and J dropped 7; count of bases not matched to a gene: 12.

The rearrangement uses TRBV19 and TRBJ2-7, with D tentatively TRBD2 (6 bases). V lost 0 bases to trimming and J lost 2 bases, with 11 bases between them. The CDR3 covers 15 residues. Germline values: CDR1 LNHDA, CDR2 SQIVND (reference sequence). This CDR3 reads CASSIDLGGAYEQYF. CDR3 sequence (DNA): TGTGCCAGTAGTATAGATCTGGGCGGGGCCTACGAGCAGTACTTC.

The chain is built from TRBV5-1 and TRBJ2-7; 11 nucleotides line up with TRBD2. There are 15 residues in the CDR3. Germline CDR1 and CDR2: SGHRS and YFSETQ. After removal of 4 bases from V and 1 base from J, the junction contained 4 bases not matched to a gene. CDR3 protein: CASSGSGRVSYEQYF. CDR3 sequence (DNA): TGCGCCAGCAGCGGTAGCGGGAGGGTTTCCTACGAGCAGTACTTC. The full variable domain, with the rest looked up from reference TRBV5-1 and TRBJ2-7, is KAGVTQTPRYLIKTRGQQVTLSCSPISGHRSVSWYQQTPGQGLQFLFEYFSETQRNKGNFPGRFSGRQFSNSRSEMNVSTLELGDSALYLCASSGSGRVSYEQYFGPGTRLTVT.

The chain has TRBV3-1 (or the pseudogene TRBV3-2) and TRBJ1-3; 9 nucleotides line up with TRBD1. Unmatched junction bases numbered 6, after V lost 6 bases and J lost 0 bases. Looked up from germline, CDR1 is LGHDT and CDR2 is YNNKEL (reference sequence). The CDR3 consists of 16 residues. The CDR3 loop is CASRLGQGISGNTIYF. CDR3 in DNA: TGTGCCAGCAGACTAGGACAGGGGATCTCTGGAAACACCATATATTTT.

The chain links TRBV3-1 (or the pseudogene TRBV3-2) to TRBJ1-6; tentative D call: TRBD1 (5 bases). Deletions cut 7 bases from V and 0 bases from J, with 13 bases between. The length of the CDR3 is 16 residues. Germline CDR1 is LGHDT and CDR2 is YNNKEL (reference sequence). The CDR3, as DNA: TGTGCCAGCAACCGCAGGGCCTCCTCCTATAATTCACCCCTCCACTTT. The encoded protein is CASNRRASSYNSPLHF.

This clone was counted once. V is TRBV6-5 and J is TRBJ1-2; 7 bases map to TRBD1. Germline CDR1 reads MNHEY; CDR2 reads SVGAGI. The ends lost 8 bases at V and 3 bases at J; junction bases unmatched: 3. The CDR3 length is 12 residues. The CDR3 is CASAGTDYGYTF. The CDR3 nucleotides read TGTGCCAGCGCCGGGACAGACTATGGCTACACCTTC.

DNA for the CDR3: TGCGCCAGCAGCCAAGATTTGGCGGTTAATGAAAAACTGTTTTTT. Its protein product is CASSQDLAVNEKLFF. The chain joins TRBV4-3 to TRBJ1-4; D not certain. Trimming removed 0 bases at V and 4 bases at J, with 9 bases between. Germline CDR1 and CDR2: LGHNA and YSLEER. The CDR3 length is 15 residues.

The gene calls are TRBV7-9 and TRBJ2-3, with a weak D call TRBD1 (6 bases). The germline V gene has CDR1 SEHNR and CDR2 FQNEAQ (reference sequence). The CDR3 is 14 residues long. The V end was cut by 8 bases, the J end by 4 bases, with 16 bases between. Here the CDR3 DNA reads TGTGCCAGCTCCCCAACAGGGTATGCAGATACGCAGTATTTT. Its protein is CASSPTGYADTQYF.

The chain joins TRBV10-2 to TRBJ1-2; D ambiguous. The length of the CDR3 is 12 residues. Germline CDR1 and CDR2: WSHSY and SAAADI. CDR3 sequence (DNA): TGCGCAAACTGGGCAGGATCGAGTGGCTACACCTTC. It yields the protein CANWAGSSGYTF.

The rearrangement links TRBV9 to TRBJ2-2; 7 bases line up with TRBD1. CDR3 length: 14 amino acids. From germline, CDR1 is SGDLS and CDR2 YYNGEE. Trimming at V came to 6 bases and at J to 4 bases, leaving 6 bases not matched to a gene. The CDR3 DNA reads TGTGCCAGCAAGGCGGCAGGGGGCACCGGGGAGCTGTTTTTT. Amino acid sequence: CASKAAGGTGELFF.

The genes are TRBV2 and TRBJ2-7; 8 bases match TRBD1. The germline CDR1 and CDR2 sequences are SNHLY and FYNNEI. CDR3 length: 14 amino acids. Trimming removed 5 bases from V and 2 bases from J; junction bases left unmatched: 5. The CDR3 DNA follows: TGTGCCAGCAGTAAAGACAGGGGAACCTACGAGCAGTACTTC. Its protein product is CASSKDRGTYEQYF.

This chain connects TRBV30 to TRBJ1-2; D gene uncertain. CDR3 length: 12 amino acids. Germline V gene sequence: CDR1 GTSNPN, CDR2 SVGIG (reference sequence). Deletions cut 3 bases from V and 5 bases from J, with 10 bases between. The CDR3 DNA reads as TGTGCCTGGAGCGGAGGGAGGTATGGCTACACCTTC. Its protein is CAWSGGRYGYTF.

The chain links TRBV6-6 to TRBJ1-2; D is unclear. CDR1 and CDR2 from the germline V gene are MNHNY and SVGAGI (reference sequence). This CDR3 region has 15 residues. V lost 5 bases to trimming and J lost 0 bases, with 13 bases between them. The CDR3 is CASSGWRATNYGYTF. CDR3 bases: TGTGCCAGCAGTGGGTGGAGGGCCACTAACTATGGCTACACCTTC.

The rearrangement links TRBV2 to TRBJ2-1; D is unclear. V lost 5 bases and J 0 bases, leaving 5 bases between the germline ends. CDR3 length equals 13 residues. Germline V CDR1 and CDR2: SNHLY, FYNNEI. CDR3 sequence: CASSSSSYNEQFF. The CDR3 region has the DNA TGTGCCAGCAGTTCTTCCTCCTACAATGAGCAGTTCTTC.

The chain joins TRBV18 to TRBJ1-4; 7 bases agree with TRBD1. This CDR3 has 14 residues. J gave up 4 bases and V 6 bases, and 5 bases lay outside the gene matches. The V gene's germline CDR1 is KGHSH and CDR2 LQKENI. The CDR3 loop is CASSPGQSNEKLFF. The DNA for the CDR3 is TGTGCCAGCTCCCCGGGACAGAGTAATGAAAAACTGTTTTTT.

The sample holds a few counts of this clone. The chain links TRBV7-9 to TRBJ1-1; D is unclear. Germline V CDR1 and CDR2: SEHNR, FQNEAQ (reference sequence). Trimming removed 2 bases from V and 0 bases from J, with 7 bases in between. CDR3 size: 14 residues. The CDR3 is CASSLLVVNTEAFF. CDR3 nucleotides: TGTGCCAGCAGCTTATTAGTGGTGAACACTGAAGCTTTCTTT.

CDR3 nucleotide sequence: TGTGCCAGCAACCACAGGGGCGACTCCTATAATTCACCCCTCCACTTT. Translated, it gives CASNHRGDSYNSPLHF. J is TRBJ1-6 and V is TRBV5-5, with 7 bases aligning to TRBD1. The junction had 6 bases not matched to a gene; V was cut back by 6 bases and J by 0 bases. Germline V gives CDR1 SGHKS, CDR2 YYEKEE (reference sequence). CDR3 length: 16 amino acids.

The gene calls are TRBV4-3 and TRBJ1-2, with 7 bases fitting TRBD1. J lost 4 bases, V lost 0 bases, and 11 bases had no gene match. Germline assignment: CDR1 LGHNA and CDR2 YSLEER. The CDR3 extends over 17 amino acids. The CDR3 loop is CASSQDESGQTAYGYTF. The CDR3 coding sequence is TGCGCCAGCAGCCAAGATGAATCGGGACAGACGGCCTATGGCTACACCTTC.

The chain is built from TRBV7-9 and TRBJ2-1; 7 bases match TRBD1. The CDR3 has 17 amino acids. CDR1 is SEHNR and CDR2 is FQNEAQ in the germline V gene (reference sequence). J gave up 0 bases and V 4 bases, and 9 bases lay outside the gene matches. The DNA for the CDR3 is TGTGCCAGCAGCTCGGACAGGTCCTCGAGCTCCTACAATGAGCAGTTCTTC. Amino acid sequence: CASSSDRSSSSYNEQFF.

The chain uses TRBV5-4 and TRBJ2-1; 7 bases align to TRBD1. V shed 3 bases and J 3 bases; nucleotides not matched to a gene: 6. The CDR3 is made up of 15 amino acids. Germline V gives CDR1 SGHNT, CDR2 YYREEE (reference sequence). CDR3 coding DNA: TGTGCCAGCAGCTCGCCCGGGACAGTCTACAATGAGCAGTTCTTC. Translating gives CASSSPGTVYNEQFF.

This clone was seen a few times. V gene TRBV3-1 (or the pseudogene TRBV3-2) combines with J gene TRBJ2-7; no clear D gene. V was shortened by 1 base and J by 7 bases, with 8 bases between the two germline ends. The germline CDR1 and CDR2 sequences are LGHDT and YNNKEL (reference sequence). The CDR3 covers 12 residues. The CDR3, as DNA: TGTGCCAGCAGCCAAGTGCGTAGTGAGCAGTACTTC. Translating gives CASSQVRSEQYF.